This section outlines one T cell receptor (beta chain) sequence together with its context. Participants reported their clinical history, and cohort assignment relied on those reports. Using immunoSEQ multiplex PCR, the repertoire was profiled, and TCRdb retains in-frame clones only, with some absent. This table holds about 190,000 clones, 84% found once. This entry comes from a study of blood T cell repertoires in COVID-19. Across the whole study: The origin of the acute and convalescent COVID-19 samples was the United States, Italy and Spain. T cells, B-cell-depleted T cells, or PBMCs supplied cDNA or gDNA.

Trimming took off 6 bases at V and 4 bases at J, with 12 bases between the two ends. The CDR3 length is 13 residues. Germline CDR1 MRHNA, CDR2 SNTAGT. This receptor was identified in a woman aged 30 to 39 who had recovered from COVID-19. Sequenced material: PBMCs or T cells enriched from blood (not recorded which). V usage is TRBV6-4 and J usage is TRBJ1-1; no definite D call. The CDR3 spells CASSERGLTEAFF. The DNA of the CDR3 is TGTGCCAGCAGCGAGAGAGGGCTCACTGAAGCTTTCTTT.